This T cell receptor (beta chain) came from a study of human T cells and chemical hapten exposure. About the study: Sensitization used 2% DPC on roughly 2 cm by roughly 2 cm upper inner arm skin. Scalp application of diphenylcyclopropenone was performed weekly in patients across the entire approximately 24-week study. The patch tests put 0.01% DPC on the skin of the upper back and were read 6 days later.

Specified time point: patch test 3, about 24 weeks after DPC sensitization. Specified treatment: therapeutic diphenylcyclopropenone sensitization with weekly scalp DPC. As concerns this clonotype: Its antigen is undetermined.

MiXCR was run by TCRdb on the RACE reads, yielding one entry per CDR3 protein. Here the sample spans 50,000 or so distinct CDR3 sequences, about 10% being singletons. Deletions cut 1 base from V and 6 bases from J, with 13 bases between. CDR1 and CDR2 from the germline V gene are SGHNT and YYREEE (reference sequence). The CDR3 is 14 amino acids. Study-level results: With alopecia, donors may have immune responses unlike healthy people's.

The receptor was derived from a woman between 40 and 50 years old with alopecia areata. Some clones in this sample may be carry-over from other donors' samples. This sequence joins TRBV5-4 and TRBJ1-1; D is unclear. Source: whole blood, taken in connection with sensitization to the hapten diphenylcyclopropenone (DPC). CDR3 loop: CASSLRGLYSEAFF. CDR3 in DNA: TGTGCCAGCAGCTTGAGAGGATTGTACTCTGAAGCTTTCTTT.